The T cell receptor beta chain described here comes from a study of control samples from healthy donors and cancer patients. As for this clone: The junction does not match germline at one end; this may be a read error. Other DNA sequences in this specimen translate into the identical CDR3.

CDR1 MNHEY and CDR2 SVGEGT come from the germline V gene. The CDR3 consists of 15 residues. TCRdb keeps only in-frame clones here, not all; method: immunoSEQ multiplex PCR. The table lists around 180,000 clones, approximately 86% of them singletons. This sequence originates from a woman between 25 and 40 years old in good health. Sequences were obtained from blood. The genes are TRBV6-2 or TRBV6-3 and TRBJ1-1, with a tentative D call TRBD1 (5 bases). The CDR3 DNA reads TGTGCCAGTAGTTACGCTGGTGCGGGGACTTTTGAAGCTTTCTTT. The encoded protein is CASSYAGAGTFEAFF.